One sample yielded the 22 T cell receptor beta chains listed below, sequenced in a study of naive and memory T cell subsets. An equimolar mix of two oligonucleotides served as the beta constant-region primer for TRBC1 and TRBC2. TCRdb re-derived calls from the UMI-ligation and nested PCR reads in MiXCR, one entry per CDR3 protein. This table holds some 21,000 distinct CDR3 sequences, 8% to 13% found once. Material for sequencing was central memory CD8+ T cells from blood. Source of these receptors: a human donor in good health.

V gene TRBV2 combines with J gene TRBJ2-1, with 9 bases matching TRBD2. Germline trimming cut 4 bases from V and 1 base from J; bases unmatched to any gene: 5. The CDR3 sequence is 16 residues long. Germline lookup yields CDR1 SNHLY and CDR2 FYNNEI. CDR3 sequence: CASSGLAGGSYNEQFF. The DNA of the CDR3 is TGTGCCAGCAGTGGGCTGGCGGGAGGGTCCTACAATGAGCAGTTCTTC.

This clonotype came up a few times. The genes are TRBV4-1 and TRBJ2-4; D is unresolved. CDR1 is MGHRA and CDR2 is YSYEKL in the germline V gene. CDR3 length equals 17 residues. V lost 0 bases, J lost 5 bases, and 17 bases lay in between. CDR3 coding DNA: TGCGCCAGCAGCCAAGATATCGGAATCAGATCGGAAAACATTCAGTACTTC. This codes for CASSQDIGIRSENIQYF.

This clonotype was observed many times. The V and J genes are TRBV20-1 and TRBJ2-7; 10 bases agree with TRBD2. The CDR3 spans 15 residues. Germline V gene sequence: CDR1 DFQATT, CDR2 SNEGSKA (reference sequence). J was trimmed by 0 bases and V by 3 bases; bases with no gene match: 5. This chain's CDR3 is CSASRGLARSYEQYF. CDR3 bases: TGCAGTGCTAGCCGGGGACTAGCGCGCTCCTACGAGCAGTACTTC.

This clonotype was recorded a few times. J is TRBJ2-1 and V is TRBV6-1; 8 nucleotides line up with TRBD2. The ends lost 1 base at V and 5 bases at J; junction bases unmatched: 7. The CDR3 sequence is 16 residues long. The germline gives CDR1 MNHNS, CDR2 SASEGT. This CDR3 is CASSEEAGAGDNEQFF. The CDR3 bases are TGTGCCAGCAGTGAAGAAGCGGGAGCGGGGGACAATGAGCAGTTCTTC.

This clonotype was seen ten or more times. This rearrangement joins TRBV7-8 to TRBJ2-5; D possibly matches TRBD1 or TRBD2 (5 bases each). V shed 2 bases and J shed 5 bases, with 12 bases lying between them. This CDR3 is 14 amino acids long. CDR1 is SGHVS, CDR2 FQNEAQ, per germline. The CDR3 region is CASSLRGFWETQYF. CDR3 in DNA: TGTGCCAGCAGCTTACGGGGCTTCTGGGAGACCCAGTACTTC.

This clonotype was counted only a few times. The chain recombines TRBV4-1 with TRBJ2-7; possibly TRBD1 or TRBD2 for D (5 bases each). The ends were cut back, 2 bases at V and 7 bases at J, with 15 bases in the middle. Germline loops: CDR1 MGHRA, CDR2 YSYEKL. There are 14 residues in the CDR3. CDR3 DNA: TGCGCCAGCAGCCAACCTAAAGAGGGGCGGGAGCAGTACTTC. Its translation is CASSQPKEGREQYF.

The V call is TRBV13, the J call TRBJ2-7; TRBD1 matches 8 bases. From germline, CDR1 is PRHDT and CDR2 FYEKMQ (reference sequence). With V trimmed by 5 bases and J by 4 bases, 10 bases remained unmatched. CDR3 length: 15 residues. The CDR3 protein is CASSRTGTGGYEQYF. CDR3 nucleotides: TGTGCCAGCAGCCGGACCGGGACAGGAGGGTACGAGCAGTACTTC.

A few counts support this clonotype. The gene calls are TRBV19 and TRBJ2-7; the D is unclear. Between the trimmed V and J ends, which lost 6 bases and 4 bases, there was a span of 13 bases. Germline V lookup: CDR1 LNHDA, CDR2 SQIVND (reference sequence). There are 13 residues in the CDR3. This CDR3 reads CASSYRSQYEQYF. DNA of the CDR3: TGTGCCAGTAGCTATCGGAGCCAGTACGAGCAGTACTTC.

CDR3 sequence: CASSQDRYTYNEQFF. CDR3 nucleotides: TGTGCCAGCAGCCAAGATCGGTACACCTACAATGAGCAGTTCTTC. This chain links TRBV4-2 with TRBJ2-1; D is ambiguous. Per germline, CDR1 LGHNA and CDR2 YNFKEQ. This CDR3 spans 15 amino acids. Deletions cut 0 bases from V and 2 bases from J, with 8 bases between.

This clonotype was counted at least ten times. The V and J genes are TRBV7-2 and TRBJ1-4, with 9 positions matching TRBD1. The trim removed 2 bases at V and 0 bases at J, leaving 10 bases unmatched. In germline, CDR1 is SGHTA, CDR2 FQGNSA. This CDR3 is built from 19 residues. As DNA, the CDR3 is TGTGCCAGCAGCTTACCCGGGACAGGGAGTAATGCAACTAATGAAAAACTGTTTTTT. This codes for CASSLPGTGSNATNEKLFF.

There are a few counts of this clonotype. The chain couples TRBV9 to TRBJ2-1, with 10 positions matching TRBD2. The CDR3 is 15 residues long. V trimming: 4 bases; J trimming: 0 bases; junction bases outside the gene matches: 1. From germline, CDR1 is SGDLS and CDR2 YYNGEE. CDR3 residues: CASSTSGDSYNEQFF. CDR3 in DNA: TGTGCCAGCAGCACTAGCGGGGACTCCTACAATGAGCAGTTCTTC.

The chain uses TRBV28 and TRBJ2-7, with D unclear. V lost 8 bases and J 2 bases, leaving 16 bases between the germline ends. Germline V CDR1 and CDR2: MDHEN, SYDVKM. CDR3 length: 14 residues. This CDR3 is CASFPRPRPYEQYF. The CDR3 nucleotides are TGTGCCAGCTTCCCCCGCCCCCGACCCTACGAGCAGTACTTC.

V and J are TRBV28 and TRBJ2-4; D gene ambiguous. Germline V gives CDR1 MDHEN, CDR2 SYDVKM. The CDR3 totals 14 residues. V lost 2 bases and J 8 bases, leaving 13 bases between the germline ends. Written as DNA, the CDR3 is TGTGCCAGCAGTTTAAGGGTCCGGTCCGACATTCAGTACTTC. Its protein product is CASSLRVRSDIQYF.

The rearrangement links TRBV25-1 to TRBJ2-1; 7 nucleotides align to TRBD2. Per the germline V gene, CDR1 is MGHDK and CDR2 is SYGVNS. J was trimmed by 10 bases and V by 0 bases; bases with no gene match: 6. CDR3 length equals 14 residues. As DNA, the CDR3 is TGTGCCAGCAGTGAATACGGACTAGTTGACGAGCAGTTCTTC. Translated, it gives CASSEYGLVDEQFF.

This clonotype appeared a few times. The chain joins TRBV7-6 to TRBJ2-2; the D is unclear. CDR3 size: 16 residues. The germline V gene has CDR1 SGHVS and CDR2 FNYEAQ. V dropped 4 bases and J dropped 0 bases, with 12 bases sitting between them. The CDR3 nucleotides read TGTGCCAGCAGCTCGACTCCTGGGACGAACACCGGGGAGCTGTTTTTT. The encoded protein is CASSSTPGTNTGELFF.

In this sample, this clonotype turned up a few times. V is TRBV12-5 and J is TRBJ2-7; D possibly uses TRBD1 or TRBD2 (6 bases each). Germline V gene data show CDR1 as LGHNT and CDR2 as FRNRAP. The CDR3 is made up of 14 amino acids. V gave up 7 bases and J gave up 3 bases, with 16 bases separating them. The CDR3 DNA is TGTGCTAGTGTCGGGACACAGGGAGGCTACGAGCAGTACTTC. It yields the protein CASVGTQGGYEQYF.

This clonotype was seen at least ten times. The J gene is TRBJ2-5, the V gene TRBV7-9; D might be TRBD2 (6 bases). The CDR3 sequence is 17 residues long. Germline-derived CDR1 and CDR2 are SEHNR and FQNEAQ (reference sequence). V was pared by 4 bases and J by 1 base, with 19 bases between. CDR3 in amino acids: CASSSGLTGEVQETQYF. The DNA of the CDR3 is TGTGCCAGCAGCTCCGGACTCACCGGGGAGGTCCAAGAGACCCAGTACTTC.

This clonotype showed up many times. The chain couples TRBV28 to TRBJ1-1; no firm D call. CDR1 is MDHEN, CDR2 SYDVKM, per germline. There are 15 residues in the CDR3. V shed 1 base and J shed 4 bases, with 13 bases lying between them. Here the CDR3 DNA reads TGTGCCAGCAGTTTATACGCCAGCCGAGGCACTGAAGCTTTCTTT. The encoded protein is CASSLYASRGTEAFF. The whole variable domain, filled in from reference TRBV28 and TRBJ1-1, reads DVKVTQSSRYLVKRTGEKVFLECVQDMDHENMFWYRQDPGLGLRLIYFSYDVKMKEKGDIPEGYSVSREKKERFSLILESASTNQTSMYLCASSLYASRGTEAFFGQGTRLTVV.

There are a few counts of this clonotype. The rearrangement joins TRBV19 to TRBJ1-5; no clear D. Germline CDR1 is LNHDA and CDR2 is SQIVND (reference sequence). The CDR3 contains 15 residues. The V gene lost 3 bases and the J gene lost 3 bases, with 12 bases spanning the gap. CDR3 nucleotide sequence: TGTGCCAGTAGTATTTTGACCAAAGCCAATCAGCCCCAGCATTTT. Amino acid sequence: CASSILTKANQPQHF.

The gene calls are TRBV6-5 and TRBJ2-1; a possible D gene is TRBD2 (6 bases). Trimming removed 0 bases from V and 6 bases from J, with 15 bases in between. Germline CDR1 is MNHEY and CDR2 is SVGAGI. CDR3 size: 16 residues. CDR3 residues: CASSYSSSVQGNEQFF. The CDR3, as DNA: TGTGCCAGCAGTTACTCGTCTAGCGTCCAGGGCAATGAGCAGTTCTTC.

This clonotype showed up many times. This clone may be a read error of a much larger clone one base away. The J gene is TRBJ1-5, the V gene TRBV4-1; no clear D gene. Trimming cost V 0 bases and J 7 bases, with 16 bases left between them. Germline V gene lookup returns CDR1 MGHRA and CDR2 YSYEKL. This CDR3 comprises 16 residues. As DNA, the CDR3 is TGCGCCAGCAGCCAAGAACAATCGGTACTGGAACAGCCCCAGCATTTT. It encodes CASSQEQSVLEQPQHF.

In its sample, this clonotype was seen a few times. The chain carries TRBV7-9 and TRBJ2-5; D may be TRBD2 (6 bases). Between the trimmed V and J ends, which lost 2 bases and 2 bases, there was a span of 12 bases. Germline-derived CDR1 and CDR2 are SEHNR and FQNEAQ (reference sequence). The CDR3 covers 15 residues. CDR3 bases: TGTGCCAGCAGCTTAACCATCGGGAGTCAAGAGACCCAGTACTTC. Translation: CASSLTIGSQETQYF.